This TCR beta chain was profiled in a study of Graves' ophthalmopathy and Graves' hyperthyroidism. Across the whole study: The stable label applied to hyperthyroidism with no ophthalmopathy within 18 months of follow-up.

Study results and limitations: Between ophthalmopathy and stable hyperthyroidism, a 13-signature model drew a separation with approximately 87% sensitivity and 81.08% specificity.

As to this clonotype: The antigen is not known.

Germline V CDR1 and CDR2: SNHLY, FYNNEI. V lost 8 bases, J lost 3 bases, and 14 bases lay in between. The CDR3 is 14 amino acids. Patients newly diagnosed with hyperthyroidism, under 2 months' duration, were aged 18 to 65, the study reports. Other autoimmune diseases, uncontrolled infections, pregnancy or lactation led to the exclusion of patients. RNA transcripts served as template for amplifying TCR beta CDR3 sequences. HTBI primers primed a first-round RT-PCR, and a second-round multiplex PCR followed. TCRdb reprocessed the multiplex PCR reads with MiXCR, giving one entry per CDR3 protein. The sample shows around 1,000,000 distinct CDR3 sequences, 35% to 40% of them seen only once.

The sequenced material came from peripheral blood or thyroid tissue (not recorded which). The rearrangement links TRBV2 to TRBJ1-5; D unresolved. The TCR comes from an adult man with Graves' hyperthyroidism. This CDR3 reads CASGTSAYNQPQHF. The DNA for the CDR3 is TGTGCCAGCGGCACCTCGGCGTACAATCAGCCCCAGCATTTT.